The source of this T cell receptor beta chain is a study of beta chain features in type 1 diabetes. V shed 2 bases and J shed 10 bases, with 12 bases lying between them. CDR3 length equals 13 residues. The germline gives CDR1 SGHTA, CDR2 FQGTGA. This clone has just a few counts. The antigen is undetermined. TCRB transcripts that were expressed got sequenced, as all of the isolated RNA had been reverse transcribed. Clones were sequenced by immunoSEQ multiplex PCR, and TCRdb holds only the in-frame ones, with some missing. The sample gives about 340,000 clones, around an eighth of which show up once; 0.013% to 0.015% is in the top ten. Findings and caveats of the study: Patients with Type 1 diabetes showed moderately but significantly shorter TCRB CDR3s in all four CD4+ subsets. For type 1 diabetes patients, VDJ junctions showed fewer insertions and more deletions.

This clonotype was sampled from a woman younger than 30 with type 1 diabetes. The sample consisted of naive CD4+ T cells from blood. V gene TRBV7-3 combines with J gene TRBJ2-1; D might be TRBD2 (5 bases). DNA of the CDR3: TGTGCCAGCAGCTTACAAAAGGAGGCGGAGCAGTTCTTC. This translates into CASSLQKEAEQFF.